The 3 T cell receptor beta chains presented below share a single source sample, sequenced in a study of cytomegalovirus exposure and HLA in healthy donors. This PCR relied on a set of 60 Vbeta primers and 13 Jbeta primers. Assay used: immunoSEQ multiplex PCR; TCRdb lists only in-frame clones, some missing. The table lists about 100,000 clones, about 80% of them singletons. Sequencing was done on a sample of PBMCs. These receptors all come from a man aged 35 to 55 in good health and CMV-seronegative.

V is TRBV5-1 and J is TRBJ1-2; 8 nucleotides line up with TRBD1. There are 15 residues in the CDR3. Trimming removed 4 bases from V and 0 bases from J; junction bases left unmatched: 5. CDR1 and CDR2 (germline): SGHRS, YFSETQ. The CDR3, as DNA: TGCGCCAGCAGCAAGGGACAGGTCGCTAACTATGGCTACACCTTC. It yields the protein CASSKGQVANYGYTF.

This chain links TRBV5-1 with TRBJ2-3; TRBD2 is a possible D gene (7 bases). The germline V gene encodes CDR1 SGHRS and CDR2 YFSETQ. The CDR3 spans 16 residues. The V end was cut by 0 bases, the J end by 6 bases, with 17 bases between. CDR3 nucleotides: TGCGCCAGCAGCTTGGCGTCGGGGGCCGGGGGGGATACGCAGTATTTT. It translates to CASSLASGAGGDTQYF.

The V call is TRBV18, the J call TRBJ2-5; D is perhaps TRBD2 (5 bases). V was cut by 6 bases and J by 5 bases, with 10 bases left in between. Germline lookup yields CDR1 KGHSH and CDR2 LQKENI. The CDR3 consists of 12 residues. This chain's CDR3 is CASSRGGETQYF. The DNA of the CDR3 is TGTGCCAGCTCGAGAGGAGGCGAGACCCAGTACTTC.